This TCR beta chain was retrieved from a study of blood T cell repertoires in COVID-19 (TCRdb year 2020). Turning to the overall study: The collaborator samples originated in the United States, Italy and Spain and spanned the acute and convalescent phases of COVID-19. The prospective study material was composed of cDNA or gDNA derived from T cells, B-cell-depleted T cells, or PBMCs. Subjects who had been exposed to COVID-19, were actively infected with it, or had recovered from it provided the deeply sampled blood TCRbeta repertoires that made up the dataset. The repertoires were released in a freely available public database meant as a resource for research on the immune response to SARS-CoV-2. Samples came from the ongoing ImmuneRACE study (first 160 participants) plus 1,254 subjects from 6 global collaborators. Sample metadata almost always included a de-identified subject ID, COVID-19 status, age in years and sex. Where available, HLA class I and class II types were taken from metadata supplied by the sample provider and were not determined by assay-based typing. The study at large found these results: Clinical and demographic metadata were provided uncurated, with the amount varying by source and participant.

Details on this clone: Its cognate antigen has yet to be identified. Base qualities are not at hand, and no much larger clone is one base apart.

A second Seattle source provided samples from volunteer blood donors who had recovered from COVID-19. Whole blood was collected in K2EDTA tubes by collaborating institutions according to the institutions' own protocols. For TCRbeta analysis, collaborators shipped samples in one of three forms: frozen whole blood, isolated PBMCs, or DNA extracted from either of those sample types. TCRbeta CDR3 regions were amplified from genomic DNA using the immunoSEQ Assay, a bias-controlled multiplex PCR. Per the original workflow: Within the assay, amplification of reference gene primers was used to estimate how many nucleated cells each sample contained. Sequence reads were collapsed and filtered to measure the absolute abundance of every unique TCRbeta CDR3 rearrangement. For each sample, productive Simpson clonality was calculated as the square root of Simpson's diversity index over productive rearrangements. The clones in this table, taken by TCRdb from immuneACCESS, are in-frame only. Not every clone is retained; where verified, under half of the shortfall comes from an unresolved V gene, and the cause of the rest is unknown. Clone size and the V and J calls come from that table; the DNA yielded D and trimming. Counted in this sample were about 210,000 clones; around nine tenths of them appeared once. Approximately 6.2% of the sample goes to the ten largest clones.

The CDR3, cysteine through phenylalanine, is 16 amino acids long. The sequence is cut down to CDR3 DNA, 48 bases in frame from base 1. Based on the germline V gene, the CDR1 and CDR2 sequences are SGHRS and YFSETQ. Unmatched junction bases come to 8, with V trimmed by 0 bases and J by 3 bases. The source of this sequence is a man aged 55 to 70 who had recovered from COVID-19. The chain uses TRBV5-1 and TRBJ2-5; a stretch of 7 junction bases matches TRBD1. Sequencing was performed on peripheral blood. Here the CDR3 is given as CASSLEVTGLKETQYF. The DNA sequence is as follows: TGCGCCAGCAGCTTGGAGGTGACAGGGCTTAAAGAGACCCAGTACTTC.